What follows is one T cell receptor (beta chain) and its context. Its antigen is unknown. No quality values exist for individual bases; no much larger clone is one base distant. The sample carries other DNA sequences with the same CDR3. Each donor gave one peripheral blood draw, roughly 0.11 L on average, collected into heparinised tubes. Using a panel that included CD45RO, CCR7, CD25, CD127, CD95 and CD27, naive, central memory, regulatory and stem cell-like memory CD4+ T cells were sorted on a BD FACSAria II. All sorted populations exceeded 95% purity. Right away, PBMCs were isolated by Lymphoprep density gradient centrifugation and were stained directly, with no culture step. So that batch effects would be minimized, each experiment stained and sorted samples in pairs, pairing one healthy donor with one patient. This specimen belongs to a study of beta chain features in type 1 diabetes (dated by TCRdb to 2016 to 2019). Study-level background: No differences in mean age, gender distribution, total cell number or subset yield were found between patients and healthy donors. A total of around 100 million sorted cells were examined across all samples, and RNA yield correlated strongly with the number of cells per subset. In the study, TCRB repertoires of sorted circulating CD4+ T cell subsets from recently diagnosed type 1 diabetes patients were compared with those of matched healthy donors. Regulatory and stem cell-like memory subsets were isolated from only 8 patients and roughly 8 healthy donors, whereas naive and central memory subsets came from all 28 donors.

Summary of the overall study and its limitations: Shorter templates might be favored by PCR, yet because patient and control samples were amplified and corrected together, any such skew would affect both groups equally. HLA sub-analyses involved small numbers of individuals, so any influence of HLA type on TCRB rearrangement remained unresolved. In all four CD4+ subsets, TCRB CDR3 length was moderately but significantly shorter in type 1 diabetes patients. Naive, central memory and regulatory TCRB repertoires appeared to be more alike among patients than among healthy donors. Because cDNA rather than genomic DNA was sequenced, highly expressing activated cells could have been over-represented, although no difference in activation and CD3 levels was found between groups. At VDJ recombination sites, patients with type 1 diabetes made fewer insertions and deleted more nucleotides, a pattern implying thymic rearrangement abnormalities.

The entire isolated RNA was reverse transcribed using the High Capacity cDNA Reverse Transcription Kit, and thus expressed TCRB transcripts were sequenced. Deep immunoSEQ sequencing was performed on naive, central memory and regulatory T cell samples, with an average of about 4 million total reads per sample. After sorted cells were lysed in RLT buffer, RNA was extracted with DNase-treated RNeasy Micro or Mini kits, with the choice depending on cell number. Each cell subset was processed separately to prevent cross-contamination, with patient and healthy donor samples processed together. Using the immunoSEQ multiplex PCR, TCRB sequences were amplified from cDNA into 87-bp fragments spanning the CDR3 region. Sequencing of the amplicons was done on the Illumina HiSeq platform. On the study's bioinformatics: Synthetic template baselines were used to correct PCR bias computationally, reads within Hamming distance 2 were collapsed, and singletons that could not be merged were discarded. Reads were aligned against IMGT to assign V, D and J genes, CDR3 length and insertions or deletions at six rearrangement sites. Clonotype counts were normalized to sorted cell number within each subset before computing true diversity and Gini coefficients with the tcR R package. Repertoire sharing was quantified using the overlap coefficient calculated on TCRB nucleotide sequences. As a proxy for the pre-selection repertoire, out-of-frame TCRB sequences from naive cells were analyzed. This is the immuneACCESS table as TCRdb keeps it, with only in-frame sequences that have V and J called. A part of the clones is gone; compared with another copy, unresolved V genes explain less than half, and the rest is unexplained. The V and J calls and clone size were taken over from that table, and D and trimming were inferred from the DNA. Here the sample has 350,000 to 450,000 clones; roughly 15% occur a single time. Together, the top ten hold roughly 0.017% of the sample.

V loses 0 bases at its end and J loses 0 bases; junction bases beyond the gene matches: 0. The CDR3 goes from the cysteine to the phenylalanine over 14 residues. Only the CDR3 portion is preserved as DNA: 42 bases, with reading frame beginning at the first base. Looking up the germline V gene yields CDR1 SGHRS and CDR2 YFSETQ. In this chain, TRBV5-1 is recombined with TRBJ2-7, and TRBD2 aligns with 7 junction nucleotides. The receptor was derived from a young woman in good health. Sequencing was done on a sample of naive CD4+ T cells from blood. The sample's cell subset or site, from its label and the paper: true naive CD4+ T cells. DNA sequence: TGCGCCAGCAGCTTGGCTAGCGGCTCCTACGAGCAGTACTTC. It encodes CASSLASGSYEQYF. Reference TRBV5-1 and TRBJ2-7 proteins supply the regions before and after the CDR3; the full variable domain is: KAGVTQTPRYLIKTRGQQVTLSCSPISGHRSVSWYQQTPGQGLQFLFEYFSETQRNKGNFPGRFSGRQFSNSRSEMNVSTLELGDSALYLCASSLASGSYEQYFGPGTRLTVT.